The T cell receptor beta chain under discussion was sequenced for a study of identical twins. Whole-study findings and limits: Fewer insertions were carried by abundant cord blood beta clonotypes, but none was seen in memory repertoires. Analyses of zero insertions could be partly confounded by invariant MAIT and iNKT cells.

TCRdb passed the 5' RACE reads through MiXCR, listing each CDR3 protein once. The data show 450,000 or so distinct CDR3 sequences, approximately 15% seen once. The germline gives CDR1 MNHNS, CDR2 SASEGT. With 6 bases removed from V and 2 bases from J, the gap between germline ends came to 15 bases. The CDR3 has 15 amino acids. This clonotype was found a few times. Its specificity is unknown. The same specimen was also included in a second study, on yellow fever vaccine responses in identical twins.

Sequencing was carried out using CD4+ T cells sorted from blood. This receptor was taken from a woman younger than 30 in good health. J is TRBJ2-3 and V is TRBV6-1, with D perhaps matching TRBD1 (6 bases). The CDR3 DNA reads as TGTGCCAGCAGGGAACAGGGTCCTTTCACAGATACGCAGTATTTT. Its translation is CASREQGPFTDTQYF.